One and the same sample provided the 11 T cell receptor beta chains below, sequenced in a study of T cells in Graves' hyperthyroidism and ophthalmopathy (dated by TCRdb to the late 2010s). The method was multiplex PCR. Sequencing took place on an Illumina HiSeq 2000. The TCR beta CDR3 regions were amplified from RNA transcripts. The TCR CDR3 was subjected to a first round of RT-PCR using the HTBI primer set and the Qiagen OneStep RT-PCR kit. In TCRdb, the public reads were trimmed at Q25 with fastp and aligned with MiXCR, with productive beta chains retained. CDR3 protein sequences are deduplicated, and each keeps its most common genes and DNA. Counted in this sample were approximately 370,000 distinct CDR3 sequences; roughly a sixth of them appeared once. Approximately 30% of the sample is taken by the ten largest. What was sequenced was blood. The receptors stem from a woman aged 25 to 45 with Graves' hyperthyroidism that later progressed to Graves' ophthalmopathy.

This clonotype was recorded at least ten times. CDR3 residues: CASSQDLANSYEQYF. Written as DNA, the CDR3 is TGCGCCAGCAGCCAAGATCTGGCTAACTCCTACGAGCAGTACTTC. V is TRBV4-1 and J is TRBJ2-7; D is undetermined. Per the germline V gene, CDR1 is MGHRA and CDR2 is YSYEKL. There are 15 residues in the CDR3. V was shortened by 0 bases and J by 0 bases, with 9 bases between the two germline ends.

The chain carries TRBV4-1 and TRBJ2-7; 9 nucleotides match TRBD1. With V trimmed by 1 base and J by 4 bases, 2 bases remained unmatched. This CDR3 is 14 amino acids long. Germline CDR1 and CDR2: MGHRA and YSYEKL. This CDR3 is CASSQATGGYEQYF. DNA for the CDR3: TGCGCCAGCAGCCAAGCGACAGGGGGGTACGAGCAGTACTTC.

This clonotype has at least ten counts. The V gene is TRBV28, the J gene TRBJ1-2; 11 positions match TRBD1. CDR1 is MDHEN and CDR2 is SYDVKM in the germline V gene. There are 24 residues in the CDR3. V shed 6 bases and J 0 bases; nucleotides not matched to a gene: 30. This chain's CDR3 is CASSKITDSGQGVGRQPPNYGYTF. The CDR3 nucleotides are TGTGCCAGCAGCAAAATTACAGACTCGGGACAGGGGGTTGGACGTCAACCTCCTAACTATGGCTACACCTTC.

The chain couples TRBV6-2 or TRBV6-3 to TRBJ2-3; D is uncertain. Per the germline V gene, CDR1 is MNHEY and CDR2 is SVGEGT. V was trimmed by 2 bases and J by 3 bases, leaving 12 bases between them. The length of the CDR3 is 15 residues. The CDR3 DNA reads TGTGCCAGCAGTTACAAACAGAGCACTACAGATACGCAGTATTTT. This codes for CASSYKQSTTDTQYF.

This clonotype was found many times. The gene calls are TRBV2 and TRBJ1-2; D may be TRBD1 (5 bases). The V gene's germline CDR1 is SNHLY and CDR2 FYNNEI. CDR3 length: 13 residues. Trimming took off 2 bases at V and 4 bases at J, with 8 bases between the two ends. The CDR3 region is CASSERQFYGYTF. CDR3 in DNA: TGTGCCAGCAGTGAACGACAGTTCTATGGCTACACCTTC. The full variable domain, rest sourced from reference TRBV2 and TRBJ1-2, is EPEVTQTPSHQVTQMGQEVILRCVPISNHLYFYWYRQILGQKVEFLVSFYNNEISEKSEIFDDQFSVERPDGSNFTLKIRSTKLEDSAMYFCASSERQFYGYTFGSGTRLTVV.

This clonotype was counted at least ten times. This chain joins TRBV20-1 and TRBJ1-2, with 8 nucleotides matching TRBD1. The CDR3 has 14 residues. Germline values: CDR1 DFQATT, CDR2 SNEGSKA (reference sequence). Trimming cost V 0 bases and J 4 bases; bases outside gene matches: 4. The CDR3 reads CSARDGGQAYGYTF. CDR3 coding DNA: TGCAGTGCTAGAGACGGGGGACAGGCCTATGGCTACACCTTC.

This clonotype was seen more than once but under ten times. V and J are TRBV24-1 and TRBJ2-1; 9 bases align to TRBD2. V trimming: 1 base; J trimming: 0 bases; junction bases outside the gene matches: 15. There are 21 residues in the CDR3. The germline V gene encodes CDR1 KGHDR and CDR2 SFDVKD. Here the CDR3 DNA reads TGTGCCACCAGTGATTTCGCCAGCGGGGGGCCCCGGACCAGCTCCTACAATGAGCAGTTCTTC. Its translation: CATSDFASGGPRTSSYNEQFF.

This clonotype was counted at least ten times. The chain links TRBV20-1 to TRBJ2-5; no firm D call. This CDR3 is built from 12 residues. The V and J ends lost 5 bases and 5 bases respectively, with 12 bases between them. Per germline, CDR1 DFQATT and CDR2 SNEGSKA (reference sequence). The CDR3 here is CSAHLGRETQYF. Here the CDR3 DNA reads TGCAGTGCTCACCTGGGTCGGGAGACCCAGTACTTC.

This clonotype has ten or more counts. The chain joins TRBV28 to TRBJ2-7; 9 nucleotides align to TRBD1. The germline V gene has CDR1 MDHEN and CDR2 SYDVKM. J was trimmed by 3 bases and V by 6 bases; bases with no gene match: 9. The CDR3 is 15 residues long. The CDR3 reads CASSKTTGGNYEQYF. The CDR3 nucleotides are TGTGCCAGCAGCAAAACGACAGGGGGGAACTACGAGCAGTACTTC.

This clonotype has a count of ten or more. The chain links TRBV5-6 to TRBJ2-3; TRBD2 matches at 7 bases. V shed 3 bases and J 2 bases; nucleotides not matched to a gene: 0. CDR1 is SGHDT, CDR2 YYEEEE, per germline. The CDR3 has 13 residues. As DNA, the CDR3 is TGTGCCAGCAGCTGGGACTACACAGATACGCAGTATTTT. This encodes CASSWDYTDTQYF.

The rearrangement links TRBV7-9 to TRBJ2-4, with D tentatively TRBD1 or TRBD2 (5 bases each). The V gene lost 5 bases and the J gene lost 5 bases, with 22 bases spanning the gap. The CDR3 runs to 17 residues. Germline V gene data show CDR1 as SEHNR and CDR2 as FQNEAQ (reference sequence). In DNA, the CDR3 is TGTGCCAGCAGCCCTAGGGGCGTGGGGGATGTACAAAACATTCAGTACTTC. Protein sequence: CASSPRGVGDVQNIQYF.